One sample yielded the 7 T cell receptor beta chains listed below, sequenced in a study of T cells after yellow fever vaccination. TCRdb passed the 5' RACE reads through MiXCR, listing each CDR3 protein once. The sample records around 590,000 distinct CDR3 sequences, around an eighth being singletons. Sequences were derived from PBMCs, sampled on the day of the yellow fever booster vaccination. The receptors were sampled from a man aged 30 to 45 who received the YFV17D yellow fever vaccine.

The CDR3 coding sequence is TGTGCCAGCAGCCGTAGCGGAGCCAGCTCCTACAATGAGCAGTTCTTC. It codes for CASSRSGASSYNEQFF. The chain is built from TRBV7-2 and TRBJ2-1; D is perhaps TRBD2 (6 bases). The germline V gene has CDR1 SGHTA and CDR2 FQGNSA. This CDR3 spans 16 amino acids. V lost 5 bases and J lost 0, with 14 bases in between.

This rearrangement joins TRBV4-2 to TRBJ2-1; no clear D. This CDR3 is built from 14 residues. Trimming took 0 bases from V and 6 from J, leaving 9 bases between them. Germline CDR1 LGHNA, CDR2 YNFKEQ. Here the CDR3 DNA reads TGTGCCAGCAGCCAAGATCACTACCTCAATGAGCAGTTCTTC. Protein: CASSQDHYLNEQFF.

The J gene is TRBJ1-2, the V gene TRBV7-9; 8 bases are shared with TRBD1. CDR1 SEHNR and CDR2 FQNEAQ come from the germline V gene (reference sequence). Trimming cost V 4 bases and J 3 bases; bases outside gene matches: 7. The CDR3 has 15 amino acids. The CDR3 region is CASSSPGQGYYGYTF. The CDR3 nucleotides read TGTGCCAGCAGCTCACCCGGACAGGGATACTATGGCTACACCTTC.

Only a few counts were recorded for this clonotype. CDR3 region: CASSVGVGNTDTQYF. CDR3 nucleotides: TGTGCCAGCAGCGTCGGAGTCGGAAACACAGATACGCAGTATTTT. The rearrangement uses TRBV7-6 and TRBJ2-3, with D hard to call. Trimming stripped 5 bases from V and 2 bases from J, with 14 bases between. The CDR3 is 15 residues long. Germline CDR1 is SGHVS and CDR2 is FNYEAQ.

This clonotype was detected a few times. The chain has TRBV6-9 and TRBJ2-3, with D tentatively TRBD2 (6 bases). Germline CDR1 is MNHGY and CDR2 is SVAAGI. Trimming cost V 0 bases and J 2 bases, with 33 bases left between them. The CDR3 contains 23 residues. The CDR3 region is CASSYSGSRGYSGGLSSTDTQYF. Here the CDR3 DNA reads TGTGCCAGCAGTTATTCCGGGAGCCGGGGATATAGCGGCGGACTTAGCTCCACAGATACGCAGTATTTT.

V usage is TRBV3-1 and J usage is TRBJ2-1, with no clear D. Germline V gene sequence: CDR1 LGHDT, CDR2 YNNKEL (reference sequence). Deletions cut 0 bases from V and 1 base from J, with 10 bases between. The CDR3 runs to 16 residues. Here the CDR3 DNA reads TGTGCCAGCAGCCAAGACCTGGTTACGTCCTACAATGAGCAGTTCTTC. Amino acid sequence: CASSQDLVTSYNEQFF.

The V call is TRBV4-2, the J call TRBJ2-5; 9 positions agree with TRBD2. This CDR3 is 17 amino acids long. V shed 0 bases and J 5 bases; nucleotides not matched to a gene: 10. Per germline, CDR1 LGHNA and CDR2 YNFKEQ. The CDR3 DNA reads TGTGCCAGCAGCCAAGATCCGTATAGCGGGAGTAGGGAGACCCAGTACTTC. Amino acids: CASSQDPYSGSRETQYF.